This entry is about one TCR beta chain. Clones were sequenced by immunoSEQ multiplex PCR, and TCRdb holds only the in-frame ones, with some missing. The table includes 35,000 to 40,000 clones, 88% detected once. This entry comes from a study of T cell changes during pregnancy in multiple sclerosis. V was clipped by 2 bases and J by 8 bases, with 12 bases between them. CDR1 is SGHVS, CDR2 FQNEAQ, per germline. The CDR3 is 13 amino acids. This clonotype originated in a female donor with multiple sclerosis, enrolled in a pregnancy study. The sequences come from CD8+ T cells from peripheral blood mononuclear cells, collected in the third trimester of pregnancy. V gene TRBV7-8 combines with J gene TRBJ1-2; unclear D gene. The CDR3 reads CASSLLSEGGYTF. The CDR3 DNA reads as TGTGCCAGCAGCTTACTATCCGAGGGAGGCTACACCTTC.